This T cell receptor (beta chain) was captured by sequencing in a study of T cell repertoires in cytomegalovirus infection (dated by TCRdb to about 2019). About the investigation overall: Donor HLA type was relevant to the analysis, as public TCR beta signatures indicated carriage of CMV infection together with the matching HLA type. On the study overall, not on this receptor specifically: In both this cohort and an independent cohort of some 370 donors, the cumulative frequency of public TCR beta family members distinguished carriers of CMV infection plus the relevant HLA type. The ex vivo response was dominated by HLA-C-restricted CMV-specific TCR beta clonotypes, which also provided the single most frequent clonotype in two of eight donors.

Many counts were recorded for this clonotype. No cognate antigen has been identified for it. The input lacks base qualities; no much larger clone sits a single base away. The CDR3 runs 17 amino acids, cysteine and phenylalanine included. The sequence is cut down to CDR3 DNA, 51 bases in frame from base 1. V loses 6 bases, J loses 0 bases, and the germline ends lie 15 bases apart. TCRdb lists the instrument as Illumina HiSeq 1500. TCRdb itself trimmed the public reads at Q25 with fastp, ran MiXCR and retained productive beta chains. Each record represents a unique CDR3 protein, reported with the most common genes and DNA among its rows. This sample has about 180,000 distinct CDR3 sequences in its table, and under 15% of those were observed once. The ten largest make up over 20% of the sample.

This receptor was identified in a human donor in good health (CMV status not recorded). Some clones in this sample may be carry-over from other donors' samples. This sequence uses TRBV12-3 or TRBV12-4 and TRBJ2-6; the D region possibly corresponds to TRBD1 (6 bases align). The sample taken for sequencing was PBMCs. Here is the DNA: TGTGCCAGCAGATTTACAGGACAGCTCTCTGGGGCCAACGTCCTGACTTTC. This gives the protein CASRFTGQLSGANVLTF.